Described below is a single T cell receptor (beta chain) sequence and its context. Its specificity is unknown. It was RNA transcripts that yielded the amplified TCR beta CDR3 regions. The TCR CDR3 first-round RT-PCR relied on the HTBI primer set. Each CDR3 protein is one row after TCRdb ran MiXCR on the multiplex PCR reads. The sample lists 300,000 to 400,000 distinct CDR3 sequences; 14% were seen once. In the ophthalmopathy cohort, Clinical Activity Score was at least 3, NOSPECS grade at least 4, and duration under 3 months. Together with thyroid ultrasound, orbital computed tomography, serum thyroxine and TRAb, clinical symptoms were used for diagnoses. CDR1 DFQATT and CDR2 SNEGSKA come from the germline V gene (reference sequence). The CDR3 extends over 15 amino acids. Trimming removed 3 bases at V and 4 bases at J, with 13 bases between. This specimen comes from a study of T cells in Graves' hyperthyroidism and ophthalmopathy. Findings and limits, study-wide: Also found in blood were most expanded thyroid clonotypes above 0.001.

The V gene is TRBV20-1, the J gene TRBJ1-6, with TRBD1 as a possible D gene (5 bases). The TCR sequence derives from a woman between 25 and 40 years old with Graves' ophthalmopathy. The sequenced sample was blood. CDR3 sequence: CSASGRGLYNSPLHF. CDR3 nucleotides: TGCAGTGCTAGTGGTCGGGGACTGTATAATTCACCCCTCCACTTT.